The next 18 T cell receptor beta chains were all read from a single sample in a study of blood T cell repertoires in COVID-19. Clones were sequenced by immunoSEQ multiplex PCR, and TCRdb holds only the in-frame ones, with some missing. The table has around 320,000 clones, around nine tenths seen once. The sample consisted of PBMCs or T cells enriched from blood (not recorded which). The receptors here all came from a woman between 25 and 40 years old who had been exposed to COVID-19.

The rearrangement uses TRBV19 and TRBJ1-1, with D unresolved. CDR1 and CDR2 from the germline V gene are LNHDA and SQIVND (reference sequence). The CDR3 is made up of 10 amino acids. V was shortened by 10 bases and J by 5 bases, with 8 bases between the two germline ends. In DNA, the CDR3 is TGTGCCACCGGGGTTACTGAAGCTTTCTTT. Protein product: CATGVTEAFF. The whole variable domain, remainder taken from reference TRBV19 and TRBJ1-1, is DGGITQSPKYLFRKEGQNVTLSCEQNLNHDAMYWYRQDPGQGLRLIYYSQIVNDFQKGDIAEGYSVSREKKESFPLTVTSAQKNPTAFYLCATGVTEAFFGQGTRLTVV.

The CDR3 reads CASSGAQGATTNEKLFF. DNA for the CDR3: TGTGCCAGCAGTGGGGCCCAGGGGGCCACAACTAATGAAAAACTGTTTTTT. J is TRBJ1-4 and V is TRBV2, with 8 nucleotides matching TRBD1. Germline values: CDR1 SNHLY, CDR2 FYNNEI. Germline trimming cut 4 bases from V and 0 bases from J; bases unmatched to any gene: 7. The CDR3 sequence is 17 residues long.

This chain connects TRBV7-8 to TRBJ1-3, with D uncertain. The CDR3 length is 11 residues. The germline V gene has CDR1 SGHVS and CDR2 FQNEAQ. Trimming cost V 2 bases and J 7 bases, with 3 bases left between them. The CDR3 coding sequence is TGTGCCAGCAGCTTACGGAACACCATATATTTT. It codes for CASSLRNTIYF.

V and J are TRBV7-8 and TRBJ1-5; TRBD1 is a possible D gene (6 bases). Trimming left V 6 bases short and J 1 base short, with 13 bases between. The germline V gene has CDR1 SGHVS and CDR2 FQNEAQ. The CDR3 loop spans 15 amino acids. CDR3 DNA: TGTGCCAGCAGTCCTGACAGGATAAGCAATCAGCCCCAGCATTTT. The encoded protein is CASSPDRISNQPQHF.

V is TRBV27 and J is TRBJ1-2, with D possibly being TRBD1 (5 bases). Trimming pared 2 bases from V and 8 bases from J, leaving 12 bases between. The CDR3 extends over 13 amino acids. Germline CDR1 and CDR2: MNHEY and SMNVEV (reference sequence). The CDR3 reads CASSLTAAGGYTF. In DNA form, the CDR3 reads TGTGCCAGCAGTTTAACGGCGGCAGGGGGCTACACCTTC.

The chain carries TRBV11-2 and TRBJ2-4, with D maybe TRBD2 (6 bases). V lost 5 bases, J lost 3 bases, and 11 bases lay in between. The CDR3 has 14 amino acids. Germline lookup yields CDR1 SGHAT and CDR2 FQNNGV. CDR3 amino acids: CASSLGGVKNIQYF. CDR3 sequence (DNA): TGTGCCAGCAGCCTGGGAGGAGTCAAAAACATTCAGTACTTC.

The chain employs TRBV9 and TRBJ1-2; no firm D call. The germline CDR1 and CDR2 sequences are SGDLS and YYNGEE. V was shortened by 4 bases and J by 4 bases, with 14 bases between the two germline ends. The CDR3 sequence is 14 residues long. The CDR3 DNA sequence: TGTGCCAGCAGCCCTGAGGACGGAGGCTATGGCTACACCTTC. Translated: CASSPEDGGYGYTF.

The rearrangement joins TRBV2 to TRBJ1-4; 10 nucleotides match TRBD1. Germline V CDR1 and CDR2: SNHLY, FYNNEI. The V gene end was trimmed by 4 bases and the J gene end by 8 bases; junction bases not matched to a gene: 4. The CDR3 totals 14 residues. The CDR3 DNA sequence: TGTGCCAGCAGTGGACAGGGGGCGCCGGAAAAACTGTTTTTT. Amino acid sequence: CASSGQGAPEKLFF.

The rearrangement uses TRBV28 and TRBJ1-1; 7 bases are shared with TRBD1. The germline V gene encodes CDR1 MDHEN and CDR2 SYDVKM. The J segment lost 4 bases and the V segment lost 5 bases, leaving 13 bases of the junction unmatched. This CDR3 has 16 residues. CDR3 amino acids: CASSQTTGAGGTEAFF. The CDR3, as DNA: TGTGCCAGCAGTCAAACAACAGGGGCAGGGGGCACTGAAGCTTTCTTT.

CDR3 bases: TGCGCCAGCAGCCAAGTAGCGGCCCATGATCGTTATTTT. Protein product: CASSQVAAHDRYF. V is TRBV4-1 and J is TRBJ1-3, with unresolved D. Germline CDR1 is MGHRA and CDR2 is YSYEKL. V lost 1 base to trimming and J lost 16 bases, with 17 bases between them. The CDR3 has 13 residues.

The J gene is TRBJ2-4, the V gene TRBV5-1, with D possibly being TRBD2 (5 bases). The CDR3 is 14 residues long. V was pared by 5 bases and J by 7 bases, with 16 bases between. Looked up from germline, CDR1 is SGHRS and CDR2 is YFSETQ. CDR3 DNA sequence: TGCGCCAGCAGAGTAACGCCCGGGGAGAACATTCAGTACTTC. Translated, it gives CASRVTPGENIQYF.

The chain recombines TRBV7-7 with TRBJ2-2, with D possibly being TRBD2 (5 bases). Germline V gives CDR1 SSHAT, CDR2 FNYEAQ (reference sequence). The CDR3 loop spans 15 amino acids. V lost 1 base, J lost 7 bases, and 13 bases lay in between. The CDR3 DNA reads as TGTGCCAGCAGCTTAGGACTAATGGGCGACGGGGAGCTGTTTTTT. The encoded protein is CASSLGLMGDGELFF.

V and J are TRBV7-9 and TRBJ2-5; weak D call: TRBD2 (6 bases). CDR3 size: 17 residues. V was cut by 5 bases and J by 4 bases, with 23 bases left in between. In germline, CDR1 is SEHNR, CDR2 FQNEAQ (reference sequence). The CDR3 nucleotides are TGTGCCAGCAGCCCGATATCGAGGGCGGGGCAAGGAGAGACCCAGTACTTC. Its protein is CASSPISRAGQGETQYF.

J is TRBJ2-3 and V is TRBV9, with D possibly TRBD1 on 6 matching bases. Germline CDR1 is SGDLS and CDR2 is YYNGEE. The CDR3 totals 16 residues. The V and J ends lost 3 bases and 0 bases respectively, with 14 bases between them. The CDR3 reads CASSAGWTDSTDTQYF. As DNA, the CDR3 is TGTGCCAGCAGCGCGGGATGGACAGACAGCACAGATACGCAGTATTTT.

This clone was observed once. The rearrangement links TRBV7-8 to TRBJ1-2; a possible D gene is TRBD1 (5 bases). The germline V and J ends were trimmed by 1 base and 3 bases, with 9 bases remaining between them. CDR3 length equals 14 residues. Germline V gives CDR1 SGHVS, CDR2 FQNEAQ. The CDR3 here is CASSLGPQDYGYTF. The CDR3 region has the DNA TGTGCCAGCAGCTTAGGGCCACAGGACTATGGCTACACCTTC.

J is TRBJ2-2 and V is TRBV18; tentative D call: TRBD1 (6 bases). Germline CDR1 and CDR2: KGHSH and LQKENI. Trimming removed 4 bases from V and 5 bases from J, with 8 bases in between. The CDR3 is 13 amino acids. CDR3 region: CASSLQGTGELFF. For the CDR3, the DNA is TGTGCCAGCTCACTACAGGGAACCGGGGAGCTGTTTTTT. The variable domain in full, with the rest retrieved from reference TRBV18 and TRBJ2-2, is NAGVMQNPRHLVRRRGQEARLRCSPMKGHSHVYWYRQLPEEGLKFMVYLQKENIIDESGMPKERFSAEFPKEGPSILRIQQVVRGDSAAYFCASSLQGTGELFFGEGSRLTVL.

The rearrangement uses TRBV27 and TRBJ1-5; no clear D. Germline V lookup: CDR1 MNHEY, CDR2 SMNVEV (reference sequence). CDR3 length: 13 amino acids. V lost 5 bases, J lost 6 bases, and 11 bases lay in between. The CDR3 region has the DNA TGTGCCAGCAGTCTAAGAGTGTCTCAGCCCCAGCATTTT. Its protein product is CASSLRVSQPQHF.

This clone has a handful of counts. In DNA, the CDR3 is TGCGCCAGCAGTCCTGGGGACAGGGTGACCTACGAGCAGTACTTC. Translation gives CASSPGDRVTYEQYF. This chain joins TRBV23-1 and TRBJ2-7, with 9 bases that match TRBD1. TRBV23-1 is known as an ORF, though its function is uncertain. This CDR3 spans 15 amino acids. V shed 4 bases, J shed 2 bases, and the junction held 6 bases outside the gene matches.